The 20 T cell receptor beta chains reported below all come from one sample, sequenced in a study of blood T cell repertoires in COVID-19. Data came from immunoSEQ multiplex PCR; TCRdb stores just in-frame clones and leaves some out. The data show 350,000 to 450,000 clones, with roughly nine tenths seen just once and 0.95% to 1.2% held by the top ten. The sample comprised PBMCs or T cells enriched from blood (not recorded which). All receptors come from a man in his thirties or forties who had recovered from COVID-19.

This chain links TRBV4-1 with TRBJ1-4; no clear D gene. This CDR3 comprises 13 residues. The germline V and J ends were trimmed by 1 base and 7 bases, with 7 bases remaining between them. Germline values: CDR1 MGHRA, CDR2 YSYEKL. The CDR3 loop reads CASSQGRAEKLFF. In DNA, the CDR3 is TGCGCCAGCAGCCAAGGGAGGGCTGAAAAACTGTTTTTT.

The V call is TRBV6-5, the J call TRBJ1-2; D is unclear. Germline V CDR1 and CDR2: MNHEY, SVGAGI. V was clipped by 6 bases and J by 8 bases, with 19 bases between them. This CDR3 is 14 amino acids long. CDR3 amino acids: CASSPVGEGGGYTF. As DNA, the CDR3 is TGTGCCAGCAGCCCGGTCGGGGAGGGAGGAGGCTACACCTTC.

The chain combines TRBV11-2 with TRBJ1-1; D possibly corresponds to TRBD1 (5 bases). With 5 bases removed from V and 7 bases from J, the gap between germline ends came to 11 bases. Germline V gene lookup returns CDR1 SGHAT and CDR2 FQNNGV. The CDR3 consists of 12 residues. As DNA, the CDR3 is TGTGCCAGCAGCCGCGGGGCGGATGAAGCTTTCTTT. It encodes CASSRGADEAFF. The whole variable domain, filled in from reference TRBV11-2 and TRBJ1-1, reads EAGVAQSPRYKIIEKRQSVAFWCNPISGHATLYWYQQILGQGPKLLIQFQNNGVVDDSQLPKDRFSAERLKGVDSTLKIQPAKLEDSAVYLCASSRGADEAFFGQGTRLTVV.

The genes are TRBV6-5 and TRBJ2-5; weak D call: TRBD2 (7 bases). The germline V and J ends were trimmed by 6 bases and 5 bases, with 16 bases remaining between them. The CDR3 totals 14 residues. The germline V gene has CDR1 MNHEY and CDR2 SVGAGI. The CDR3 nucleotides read TGTGCCAGCAGAGACCCGGGGGGCCGGGAGACCCAGTACTTC. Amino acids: CASRDPGGRETQYF.

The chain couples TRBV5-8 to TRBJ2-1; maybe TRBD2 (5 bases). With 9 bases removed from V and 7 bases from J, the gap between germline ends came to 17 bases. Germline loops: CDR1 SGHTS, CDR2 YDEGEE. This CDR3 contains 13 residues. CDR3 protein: CAMLDSPGNEQFF. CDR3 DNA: TGTGCCATGTTGGACTCACCGGGGAATGAGCAGTTCTTC.

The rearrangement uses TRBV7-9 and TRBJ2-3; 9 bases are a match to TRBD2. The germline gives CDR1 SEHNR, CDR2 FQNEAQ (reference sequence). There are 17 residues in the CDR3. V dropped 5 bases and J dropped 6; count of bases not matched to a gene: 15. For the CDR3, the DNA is TGTGCCAGCAGCGGTTCCCTCGGGGCGGGAGGGCAGGATACGCAGTATTTT. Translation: CASSGSLGAGGQDTQYF.

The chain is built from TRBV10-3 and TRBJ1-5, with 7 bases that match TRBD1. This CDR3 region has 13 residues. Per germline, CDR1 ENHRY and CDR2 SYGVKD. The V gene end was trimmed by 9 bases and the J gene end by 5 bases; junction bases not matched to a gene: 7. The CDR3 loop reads CAIRQGRDQPQHF. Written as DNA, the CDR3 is TGTGCCATAAGACAGGGTCGGGATCAGCCCCAGCATTTT.

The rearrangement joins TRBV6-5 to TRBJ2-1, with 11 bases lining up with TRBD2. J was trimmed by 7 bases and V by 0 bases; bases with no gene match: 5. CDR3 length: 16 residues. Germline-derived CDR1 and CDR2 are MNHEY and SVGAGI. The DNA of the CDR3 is TGTGCCAGCAGTTACTCCCGGACTAGCGGGTGGAATGAGCAGTTCTTC. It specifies CASSYSRTSGWNEQFF.

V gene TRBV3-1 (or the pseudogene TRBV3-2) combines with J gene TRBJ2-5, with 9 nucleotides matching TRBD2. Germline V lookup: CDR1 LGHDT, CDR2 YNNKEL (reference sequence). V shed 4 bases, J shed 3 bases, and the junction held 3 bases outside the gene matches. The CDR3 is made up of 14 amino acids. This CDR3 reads CASSLRTSEETQYF. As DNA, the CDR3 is TGTGCCAGCAGCCTAAGGACTAGCGAAGAGACCCAGTACTTC.

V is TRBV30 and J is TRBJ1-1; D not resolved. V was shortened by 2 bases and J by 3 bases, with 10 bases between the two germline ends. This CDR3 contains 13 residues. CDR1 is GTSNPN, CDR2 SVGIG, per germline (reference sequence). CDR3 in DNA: TGTGCCTGGAGTCTACATAGCGACACTGAAGCTTTCTTT. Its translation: CAWSLHSDTEAFF.

The CDR3 spells CASKRGGRLADRSYEQYF. The CDR3 DNA follows: TGTGCCAGCAAACGCGGGGGAAGACTAGCGGATCGCTCCTACGAGCAGTACTTC. The chain uses TRBV28 and TRBJ2-7, with 9 bases matching TRBD2. The germline gives CDR1 MDHEN, CDR2 SYDVKM. The CDR3 has 18 amino acids. J lost 0 bases, V lost 7 bases, and 16 bases had no gene match. Using reference TRBV28 and TRBJ2-7 for the parts outside the CDR3, the full variable domain is DVKVTQSSRYLVKRTGEKVFLECVQDMDHENMFWYRQDPGLGLRLIYFSYDVKMKEKGDIPEGYSVSREKKERFSLILESASTNQTSMYLCASKRGGRLADRSYEQYFGPGTRLTVT.

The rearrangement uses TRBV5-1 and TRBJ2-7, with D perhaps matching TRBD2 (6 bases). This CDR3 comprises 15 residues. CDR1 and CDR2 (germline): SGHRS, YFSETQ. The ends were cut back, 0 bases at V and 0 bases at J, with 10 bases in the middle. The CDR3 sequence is CASSLAVGSSYEQYF. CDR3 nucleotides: TGCGCCAGCAGCTTGGCTGTCGGGAGCTCCTACGAGCAGTACTTC.

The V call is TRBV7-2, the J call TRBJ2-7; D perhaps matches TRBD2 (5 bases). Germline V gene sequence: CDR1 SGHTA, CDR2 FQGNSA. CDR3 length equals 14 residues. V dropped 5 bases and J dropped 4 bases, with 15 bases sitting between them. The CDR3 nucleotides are TGTGCCAGCAGCGAACATGGACTGCTATACGAGCAGTACTTC. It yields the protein CASSEHGLLYEQYF.

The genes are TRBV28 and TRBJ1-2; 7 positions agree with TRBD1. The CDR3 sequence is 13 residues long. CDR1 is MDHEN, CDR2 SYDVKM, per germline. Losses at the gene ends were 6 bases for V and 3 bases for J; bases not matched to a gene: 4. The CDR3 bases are TGTGCCAGCAGCCCACAGGGGTACTATGGCTACACCTTC. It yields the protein CASSPQGYYGYTF.

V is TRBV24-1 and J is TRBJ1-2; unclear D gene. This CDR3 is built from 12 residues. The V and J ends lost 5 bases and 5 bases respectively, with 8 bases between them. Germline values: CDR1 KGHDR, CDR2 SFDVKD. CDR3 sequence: CATSGSPYGYTF. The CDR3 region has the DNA TGTGCCACCAGTGGGAGTCCTTATGGCTACACCTTC.

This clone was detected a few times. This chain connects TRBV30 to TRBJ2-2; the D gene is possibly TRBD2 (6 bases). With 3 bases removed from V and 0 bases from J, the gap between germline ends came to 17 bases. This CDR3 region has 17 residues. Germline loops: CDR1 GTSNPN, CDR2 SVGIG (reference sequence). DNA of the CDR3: TGTGCCTGGAGCCCCTGGTTAGCGGAAACGAACACCGGGGAGCTGTTTTTT. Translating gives CAWSPWLAETNTGELFF.

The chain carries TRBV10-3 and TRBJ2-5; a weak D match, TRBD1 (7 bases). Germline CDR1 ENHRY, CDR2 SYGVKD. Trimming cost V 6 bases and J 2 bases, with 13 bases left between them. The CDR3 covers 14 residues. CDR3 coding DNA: TGTGCCATCAGGCGGGACAGTTTACAAGAGACCCAGTACTTC. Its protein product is CAIRRDSLQETQYF.

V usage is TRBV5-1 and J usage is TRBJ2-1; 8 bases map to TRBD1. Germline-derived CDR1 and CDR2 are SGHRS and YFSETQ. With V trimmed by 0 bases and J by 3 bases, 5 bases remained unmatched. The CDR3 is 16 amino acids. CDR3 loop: CASSLAGTGSYNEQFF. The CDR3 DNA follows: TGCGCCAGCAGCTTGGCCGGGACAGGAAGCTACAATGAGCAGTTCTTC.

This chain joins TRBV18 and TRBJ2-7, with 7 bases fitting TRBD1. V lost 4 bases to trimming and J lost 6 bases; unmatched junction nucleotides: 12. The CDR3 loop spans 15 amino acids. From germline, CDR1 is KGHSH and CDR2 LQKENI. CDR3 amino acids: CASSLQGSEGTEQYF. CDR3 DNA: TGTGCCAGCTCACTACAGGGGTCTGAGGGAACCGAGCAGTACTTC. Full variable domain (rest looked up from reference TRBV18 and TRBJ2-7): NAGVMQNPRHLVRRRGQEARLRCSPMKGHSHVYWYRQLPEEGLKFMVYLQKENIIDESGMPKERFSAEFPKEGPSILRIQQVVRGDSAAYFCASSLQGSEGTEQYFGPGTRLTVT.

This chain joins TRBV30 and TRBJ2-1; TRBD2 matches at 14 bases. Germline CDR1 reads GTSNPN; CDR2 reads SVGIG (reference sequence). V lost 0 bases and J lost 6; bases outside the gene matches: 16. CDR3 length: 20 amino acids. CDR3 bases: TGTGCCTGGAGTGTATCCCAGACTAGCGGGAGGGCCATAAGCGTCAATGAGCAGTTCTTC. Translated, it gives CAWSVSQTSGRAISVNEQFF.